This T cell receptor (beta chain) stems from a study of shared clonotypes between healthy human individuals (dated by TCRdb to about 2020). About the full investigation: A couple of women and a few men aged 18 to 49 years were included in the cohort. To increase sequencing depth and limit assay-specific biases, TCR repertoire library preparation and sequencing were carried out by different laboratories using diverse techniques. To estimate repertoire size and how much clonotype sharing occurs between individuals, the study deeply sequenced the blood TCR repertoires of roughly 5 healthy adults. Each donor's leukapheresis produced roughly between about 0.9 and 9.5 billion PBMCs.

Using the deep immunoSEQ assay, multiplex PCR amplified TCR CDR3 regions from genomic DNA. Genomic DNA extracted from each cell subset was distributed evenly over all wells of several immunoSEQ 96-well plates, and each plate served as one replicate. For unsorted PBMC, each replicate PCR was loaded with approximately 330 ng genomic DNA, equivalent to roughly 31,000 T cell genomes. Ten immunoSEQ deep assay plates were used to sequence unsorted PBMC genomic DNA. Purified libraries were quantified with a Qubit 3.0 fluorometer, sized on a Bioanalyzer 2100, and re-quantified with the KAPA Library Quantification kit. Every immunoSEQ 96-well plate was sequenced on a separate single-read 150-cycle Illumina NextSeq 550 flow cell. In the source study's methods: Because the immunoSEQ output held only junctional sequences and lacked quality scores, the filtering could not match the filtering applied to full-length reads. Sequences were annotated with PyIR, a Python wrapper for IgBLAST v1.9, and V/J genes and CDR3 were assigned using IMGT germline references. Reads with weak V/J assignments (E-value above 1e-6), missing CDR3, stop codons, out-of-frame junctions, or ambiguous translated residues were removed. V3J clonotypes were defined by identical inferred V gene, J gene, and CDR3 amino acid sequence. Percentage overlap between repertoires was calculated by dividing the number of shared unique clonotypes by the size of the smaller repertoire. RTK rarefaction, the Chao1 estimator, and Recon v2.1 estimates of unobserved clonotypes were used to assess repertoire richness. The source is immuneACCESS, and TCRdb retained only in-frame sequences with V and J called. Part of the clones is not carried over; for the studies checked, unresolved V genes explain less than half of this, and the remainder is unexplained. V, J and clone size reflect that table, while D and trimming were determined from the DNA. The sample includes under 600,000 clones, with about 80% observed a single time. The top ten hold about 12% of the sample.

In regard to this clone: The antigen this receptor binds is unknown. Qualities for individual bases were not recorded, and no much larger clone is one base off.

On the study overall, not on this receptor specifically: Pairwise subsampling led to the expectation that sequencing depth would affect the degree of clonotype sharing among donors. Sampling was restricted to blood, and TCR repertoires in tissues likely differ from the TCR repertoires found in blood. Because the study included a small number of donors, the genetic and exposure-history diversity represented was limited.

The donors were healthy, HIV-negative adults with no recently reported acute infections or vaccinations. Every donor was a Caucasian adult living in Nashville, Tennessee, USA. For unsorted samples, 80 million to 100 million PBMCs were counted, and genomic DNA was extracted using the QIAamp DNA Blood Mini kit. After blood collection by leukapheresis, PBMCs were isolated using Ficoll-Histopaque density gradient centrifugation and then cryopreserved in the vapor phase of liquid nitrogen. V is clipped by 4 bases and J by 4 bases, and the sequence between their germline boundaries is 16 bases long. Based on the germline V gene, the CDR1 and CDR2 sequences are SGHTA and FQGNSA. Counted from cysteine to phenylalanine, this CDR3 has 15 amino acids. CDR3 DNA only is kept here, 45 bases in frame from base 1.

Sequencing was done on a sample of PBMCs. The chain couples TRBV7-2 to TRBJ1-1; perhaps TRBD1 is the D gene, with 5 bases matching. The sequence was collected from a woman between 40 and 50 years old in good health. Some clones in this sample may be carry-over from other donors' samples. CDR3 sequence: CASSSSGGGRTEAFF. Read as DNA, the sequence is TGTGCCAGCAGCTCCTCCGGGGGGGGACGCACTGAAGCTTTCTTT. Joined to the reference TRBV7-2 and TRBJ1-1 proteins, this CDR3 gives the full variable domain: GAGVSQSPSNKVTEKGKDVELRCDPISGHTALYWYRQSLGQGLEFLIYFQGNSAPDKSGLPSDRFSAERTGGSVSTLTIQRTQQEDSAVYLCASSSSGGGRTEAFFGQGTRLTVV.